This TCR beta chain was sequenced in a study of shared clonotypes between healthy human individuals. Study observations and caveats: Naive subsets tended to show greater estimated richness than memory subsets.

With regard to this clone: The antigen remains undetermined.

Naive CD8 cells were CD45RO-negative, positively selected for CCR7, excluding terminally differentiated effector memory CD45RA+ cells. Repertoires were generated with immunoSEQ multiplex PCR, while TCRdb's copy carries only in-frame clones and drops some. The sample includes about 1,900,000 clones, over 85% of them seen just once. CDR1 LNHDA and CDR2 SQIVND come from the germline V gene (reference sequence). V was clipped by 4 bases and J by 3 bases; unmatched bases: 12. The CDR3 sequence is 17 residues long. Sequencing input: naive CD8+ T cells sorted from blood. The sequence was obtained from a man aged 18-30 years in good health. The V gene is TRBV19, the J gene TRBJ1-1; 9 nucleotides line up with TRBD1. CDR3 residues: CASSTLGTGLWDTEAFF. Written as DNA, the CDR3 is TGTGCCAGTAGTACTTTAGGGACAGGGTTATGGGACACTGAAGCTTTCTTT. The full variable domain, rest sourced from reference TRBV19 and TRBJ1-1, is DGGITQSPKYLFRKEGQNVTLSCEQNLNHDAMYWYRQDPGQGLRLIYYSQIVNDFQKGDIAEGYSVSREKKESFPLTVTSAQKNPTAFYLCASSTLGTGLWDTEAFFGQGTRLTVV.